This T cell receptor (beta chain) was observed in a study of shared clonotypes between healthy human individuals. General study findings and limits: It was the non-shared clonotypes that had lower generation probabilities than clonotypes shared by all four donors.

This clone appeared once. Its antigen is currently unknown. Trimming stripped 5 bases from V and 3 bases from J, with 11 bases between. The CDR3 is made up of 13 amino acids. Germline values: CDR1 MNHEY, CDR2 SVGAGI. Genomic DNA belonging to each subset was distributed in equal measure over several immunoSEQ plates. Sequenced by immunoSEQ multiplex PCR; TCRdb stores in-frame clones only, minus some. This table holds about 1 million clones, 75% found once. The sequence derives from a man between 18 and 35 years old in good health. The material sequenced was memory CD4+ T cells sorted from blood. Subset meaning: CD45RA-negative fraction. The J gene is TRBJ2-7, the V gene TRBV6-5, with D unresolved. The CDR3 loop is CASSPGPNYEQYF. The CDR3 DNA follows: TGTGCCAGCAGTCCTGGACCCAACTACGAGCAGTACTTC.